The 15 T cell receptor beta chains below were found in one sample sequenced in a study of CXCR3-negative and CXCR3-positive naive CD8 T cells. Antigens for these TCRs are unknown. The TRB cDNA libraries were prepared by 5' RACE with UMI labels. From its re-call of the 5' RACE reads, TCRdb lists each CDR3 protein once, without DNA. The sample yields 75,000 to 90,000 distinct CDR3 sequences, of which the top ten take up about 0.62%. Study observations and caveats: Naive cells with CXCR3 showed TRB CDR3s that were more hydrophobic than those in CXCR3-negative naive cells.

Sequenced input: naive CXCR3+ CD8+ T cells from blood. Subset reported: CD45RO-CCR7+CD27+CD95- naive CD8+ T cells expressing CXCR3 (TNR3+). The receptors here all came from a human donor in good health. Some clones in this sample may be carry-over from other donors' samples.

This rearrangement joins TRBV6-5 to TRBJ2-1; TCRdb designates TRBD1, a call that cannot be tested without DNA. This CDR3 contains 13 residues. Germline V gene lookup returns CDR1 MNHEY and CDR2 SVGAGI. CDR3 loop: CASGAGSYNEQFF.

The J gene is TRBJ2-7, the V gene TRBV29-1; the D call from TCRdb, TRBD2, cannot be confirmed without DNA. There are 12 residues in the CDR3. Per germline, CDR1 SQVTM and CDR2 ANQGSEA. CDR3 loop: CSVGLGQDEQYF.

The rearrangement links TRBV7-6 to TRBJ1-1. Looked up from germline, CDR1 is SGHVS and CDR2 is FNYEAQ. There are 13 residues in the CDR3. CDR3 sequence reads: CASSFRLNTEAFF.

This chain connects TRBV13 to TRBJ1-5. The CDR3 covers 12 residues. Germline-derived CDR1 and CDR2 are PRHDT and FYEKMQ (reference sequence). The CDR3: CASSFGEQPQHF. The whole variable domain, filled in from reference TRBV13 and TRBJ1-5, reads AAGVIQSPRHLIKEKRETATLKCYPIPRHDTVYWYQQGPGQDPQFLISFYEKMQSDKGSIPDRFSAQQFSDYHSELNMSSLELGDSALYFCASSFGEQPQHFGDGTRLSIL.

CDR3 protein: CASSFGAAYEQYF. This chain connects TRBV5-5 to TRBJ2-7. CDR3 length: 13 residues. Germline values: CDR1 SGHKS, CDR2 YYEKEE (reference sequence).

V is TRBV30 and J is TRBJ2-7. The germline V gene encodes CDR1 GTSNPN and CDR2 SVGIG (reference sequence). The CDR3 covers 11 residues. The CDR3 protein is CAWSRGYEQYF.

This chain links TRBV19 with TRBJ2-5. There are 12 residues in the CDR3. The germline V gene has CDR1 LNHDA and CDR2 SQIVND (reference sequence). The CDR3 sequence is CASSSDQETQYF.

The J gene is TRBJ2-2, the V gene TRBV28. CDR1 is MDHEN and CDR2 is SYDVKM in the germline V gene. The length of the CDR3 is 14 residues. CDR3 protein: CASNPLGNTGELFF.

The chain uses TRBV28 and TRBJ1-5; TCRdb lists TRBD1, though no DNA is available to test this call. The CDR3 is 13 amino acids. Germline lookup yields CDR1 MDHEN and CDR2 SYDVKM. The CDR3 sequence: CASSRRGGQPQHF.

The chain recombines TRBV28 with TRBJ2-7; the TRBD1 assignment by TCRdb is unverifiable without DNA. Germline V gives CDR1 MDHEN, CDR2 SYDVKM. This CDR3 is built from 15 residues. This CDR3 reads CASSQNPGQGYEQYF. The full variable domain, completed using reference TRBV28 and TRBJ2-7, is DVKVTQSSRYLVKRTGEKVFLECVQDMDHENMFWYRQDPGLGLRLIYFSYDVKMKEKGDIPEGYSVSREKKERFSLILESASTNQTSMYLCASSQNPGQGYEQYFGPGTRLTVT.

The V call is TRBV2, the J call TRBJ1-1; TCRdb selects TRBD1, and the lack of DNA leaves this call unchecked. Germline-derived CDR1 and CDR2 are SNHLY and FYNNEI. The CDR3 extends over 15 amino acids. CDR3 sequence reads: CASSELDRGNTEAFF.

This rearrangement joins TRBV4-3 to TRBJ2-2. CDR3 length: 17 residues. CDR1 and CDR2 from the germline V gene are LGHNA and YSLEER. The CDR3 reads CASSQDGRSSNTGELFF.

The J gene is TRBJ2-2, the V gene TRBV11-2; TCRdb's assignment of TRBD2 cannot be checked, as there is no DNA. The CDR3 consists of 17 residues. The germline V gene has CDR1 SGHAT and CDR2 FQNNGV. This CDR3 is CASSFAGGGSNTGELFF.

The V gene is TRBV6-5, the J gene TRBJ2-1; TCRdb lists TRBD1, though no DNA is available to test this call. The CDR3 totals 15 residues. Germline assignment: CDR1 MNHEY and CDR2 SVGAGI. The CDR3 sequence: CASSLEEGGYNEQFF.

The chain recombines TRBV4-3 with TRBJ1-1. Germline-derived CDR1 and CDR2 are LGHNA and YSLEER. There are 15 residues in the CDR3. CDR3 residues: CASSQDRPGNTEAFF.